Sequencing of this TCR beta chain was carried out in a study of PD-1 blockade in classical Hodgkin lymphoma. The repertoire was sequenced with immunoSEQ multiplex PCR; TCRdb's copy has only in-frame clones and lacks some. This table holds more than 40,000 clones, about 74% found once. Following autologous stem cell transplantation, relapse occurred in every patient, and exposure to brentuximab vedotin varied. The CDR3 has 20 amino acids. Looked up from germline, CDR1 is GTSNPN and CDR2 is SVGIG (reference sequence). V lost 8 bases to trimming and J lost 2 bases, with 36 bases between them. This chain uses TRBV30 with TRBJ2-5; D may match TRBD1 or TRBD2 (9 bases each). The sequence was obtained from a human donor with classical Hodgkin lymphoma. The material was peripheral blood mononuclear cells (PBMCs), obtained at baseline. In DNA form, the CDR3 reads TGTGCCCGGAATTCTGGGACAGGGACTCTTAGCGGGAGTTTTCAAGAGACCCAGTACTTC. Translated: CARNSGTGTLSGSFQETQYF.